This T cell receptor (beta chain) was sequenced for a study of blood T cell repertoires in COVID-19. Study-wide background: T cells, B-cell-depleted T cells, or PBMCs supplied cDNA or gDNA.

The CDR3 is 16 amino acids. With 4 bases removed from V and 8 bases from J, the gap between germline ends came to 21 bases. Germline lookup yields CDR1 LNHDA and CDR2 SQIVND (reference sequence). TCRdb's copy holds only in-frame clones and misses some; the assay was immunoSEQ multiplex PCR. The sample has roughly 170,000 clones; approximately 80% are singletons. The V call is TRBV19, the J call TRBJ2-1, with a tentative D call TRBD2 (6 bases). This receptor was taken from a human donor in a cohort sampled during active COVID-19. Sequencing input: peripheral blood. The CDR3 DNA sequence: TGTGCCAGTAGTACCCTAGAGGCGGGGCGGAAGGATGAGCAGTTCTTC. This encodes CASSTLEAGRKDEQFF. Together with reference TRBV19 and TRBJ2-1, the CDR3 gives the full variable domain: DGGITQSPKYLFRKEGQNVTLSCEQNLNHDAMYWYRQDPGQGLRLIYYSQIVNDFQKGDIAEGYSVSREKKESFPLTVTSAQKNPTAFYLCASSTLEAGRKDEQFFGPGTRLTVL.